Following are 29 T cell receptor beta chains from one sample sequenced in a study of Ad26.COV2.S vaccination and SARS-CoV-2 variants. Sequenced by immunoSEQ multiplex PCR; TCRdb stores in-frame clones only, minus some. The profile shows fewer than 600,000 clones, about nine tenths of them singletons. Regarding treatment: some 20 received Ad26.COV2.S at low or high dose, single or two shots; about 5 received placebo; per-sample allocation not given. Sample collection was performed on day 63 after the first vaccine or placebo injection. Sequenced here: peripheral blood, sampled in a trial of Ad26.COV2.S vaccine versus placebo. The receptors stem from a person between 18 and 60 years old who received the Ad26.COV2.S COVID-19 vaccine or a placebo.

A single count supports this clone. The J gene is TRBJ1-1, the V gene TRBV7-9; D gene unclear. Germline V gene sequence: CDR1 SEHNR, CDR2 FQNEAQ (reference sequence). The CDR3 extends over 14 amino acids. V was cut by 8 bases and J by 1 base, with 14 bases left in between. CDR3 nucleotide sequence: TGTGCCAGCCTTTTCATAAGTCCGAACACTGAAGCTTTCTTT. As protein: CASLFISPNTEAFF.

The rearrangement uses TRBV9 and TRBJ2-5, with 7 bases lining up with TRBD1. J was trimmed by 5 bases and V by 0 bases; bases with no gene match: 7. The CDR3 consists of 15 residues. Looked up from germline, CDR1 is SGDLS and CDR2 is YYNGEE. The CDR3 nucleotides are TGTGCCAGCAGCGTAGGGACAGGAACCAGGGAGACCCAGTACTTC. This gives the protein CASSVGTGTRETQYF.

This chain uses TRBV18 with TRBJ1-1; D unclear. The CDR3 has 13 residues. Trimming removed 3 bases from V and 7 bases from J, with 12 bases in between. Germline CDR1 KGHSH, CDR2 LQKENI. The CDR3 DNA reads TGTGCCAGCTCACCCCCGACGGTGGATGAAGCTTTCTTT. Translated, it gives CASSPPTVDEAFF.

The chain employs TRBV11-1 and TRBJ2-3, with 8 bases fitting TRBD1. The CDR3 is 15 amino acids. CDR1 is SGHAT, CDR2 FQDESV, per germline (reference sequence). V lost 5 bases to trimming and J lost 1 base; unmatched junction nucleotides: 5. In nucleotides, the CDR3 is TGTGCCAGCAGCCGCGACAGGGGCCGCACAGATACGCAGTATTTT. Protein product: CASSRDRGRTDTQYF. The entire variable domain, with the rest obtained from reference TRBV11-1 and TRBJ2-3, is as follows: EAEVAQSPRYKITEKSQAVAFWCDPISGHATLYWYRQILGQGPELLVQFQDESVVDDSQLPKDRFSAERLKGVDSTLKIQPAELGDSAMYLCASSRDRGRTDTQYFGPGTRLTVL.

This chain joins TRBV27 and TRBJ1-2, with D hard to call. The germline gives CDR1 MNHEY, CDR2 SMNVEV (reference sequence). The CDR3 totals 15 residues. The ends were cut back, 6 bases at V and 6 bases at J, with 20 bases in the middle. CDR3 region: CASRKIGPASDGYTF. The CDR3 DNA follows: TGTGCCAGCAGAAAGATAGGGCCGGCCTCTGATGGCTACACCTTC.

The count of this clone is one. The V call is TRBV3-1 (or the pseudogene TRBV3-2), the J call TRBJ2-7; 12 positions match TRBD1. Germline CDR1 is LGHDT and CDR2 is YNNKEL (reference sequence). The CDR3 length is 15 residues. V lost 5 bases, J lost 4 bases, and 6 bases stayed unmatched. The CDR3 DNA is TGTGCCAGCAGCGAAGGGACAGGGGGCTTTTACGAGCAGTACTTC. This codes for CASSEGTGGFYEQYF.

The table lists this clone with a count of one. CDR3 residues: CASTTTGYNQPQHF. DNA for the CDR3: TGTGCCAGTACTACGACAGGGTATAATCAGCCCCAGCATTTT. This chain joins TRBV19 and TRBJ1-5, with 7 bases aligning to TRBD1. Germline CDR1 and CDR2: LNHDA and SQIVND (reference sequence). There are 14 residues in the CDR3. J lost 4 bases, V lost 7 bases, and 7 bases had no gene match.

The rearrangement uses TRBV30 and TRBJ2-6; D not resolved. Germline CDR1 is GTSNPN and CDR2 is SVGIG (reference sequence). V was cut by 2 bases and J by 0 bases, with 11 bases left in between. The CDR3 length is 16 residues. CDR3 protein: CAWSKVRISGANVLTF. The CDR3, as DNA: TGTGCCTGGAGTAAAGTCCGGATCTCTGGGGCCAACGTCCTGACTTTC.

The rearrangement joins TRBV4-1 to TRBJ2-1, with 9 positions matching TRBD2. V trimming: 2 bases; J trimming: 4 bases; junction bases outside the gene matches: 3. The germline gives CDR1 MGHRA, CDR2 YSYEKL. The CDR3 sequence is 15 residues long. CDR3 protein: CASSQNSGRYNEQFF. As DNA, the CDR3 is TGCGCCAGCAGCCAAAATAGCGGGAGATACAATGAGCAGTTCTTC.

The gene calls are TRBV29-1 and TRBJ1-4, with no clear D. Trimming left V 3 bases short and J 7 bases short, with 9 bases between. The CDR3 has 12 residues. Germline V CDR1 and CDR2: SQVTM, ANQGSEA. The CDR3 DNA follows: TGCAGCGTTGATGTTGGGAGTGAAAAACTGTTTTTT. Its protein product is CSVDVGSEKLFF. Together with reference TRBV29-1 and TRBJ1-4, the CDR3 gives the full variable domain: SAVISQKPSRDICQRGTSLTIQCQVDSQVTMMFWYRQQPGQSLTLIATANQGSEATYESGFVIDKFPISRPNLTFSTLTVSNMSPEDSSIYLCSVDVGSEKLFFGSGTQLSVL.

The CDR3 DNA follows: TGCGCCAGCAGCGTAGGGTGGGAACAAGAGACCCAGTACTTC. Translated, it gives CASSVGWEQETQYF. The chain recombines TRBV5-1 with TRBJ2-5; D is unclear. The V gene lost 4 bases and the J gene lost 2 bases, with 12 bases spanning the gap. CDR1 is SGHRS, CDR2 YFSETQ, per germline. The CDR3 contains 14 residues.

For the CDR3, the DNA is TGTGCCAGCAGTTATGCGGGACAGGGGACCTACGAGCAGTACTTC. It yields the protein CASSYAGQGTYEQYF. The chain recombines TRBV6-5 with TRBJ2-7; TRBD1 matches at 10 bases. CDR3 length equals 15 residues. The V gene end was trimmed by 3 bases and the J gene end by 2 bases; junction bases not matched to a gene: 4. Germline values: CDR1 MNHEY, CDR2 SVGAGI.

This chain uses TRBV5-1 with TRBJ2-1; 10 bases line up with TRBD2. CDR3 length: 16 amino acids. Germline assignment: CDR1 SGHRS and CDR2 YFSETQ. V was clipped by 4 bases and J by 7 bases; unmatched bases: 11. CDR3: CASSPSLAGVMNEQFF. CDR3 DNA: TGCGCCAGCAGCCCCTCGCTAGCGGGGGTTATGAATGAGCAGTTCTTC.

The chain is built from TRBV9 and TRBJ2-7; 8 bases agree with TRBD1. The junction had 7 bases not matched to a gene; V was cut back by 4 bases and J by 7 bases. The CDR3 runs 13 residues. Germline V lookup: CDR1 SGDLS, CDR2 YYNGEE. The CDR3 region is CASSPRTGREQYF. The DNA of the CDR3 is TGTGCCAGCAGCCCCCGGACAGGGAGGGAGCAGTACTTC.

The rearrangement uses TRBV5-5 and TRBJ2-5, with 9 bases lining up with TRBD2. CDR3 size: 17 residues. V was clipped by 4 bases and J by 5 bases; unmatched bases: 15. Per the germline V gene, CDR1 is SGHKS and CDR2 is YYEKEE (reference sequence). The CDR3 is CASSQLASGERWETQYF. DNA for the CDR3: TGTGCCAGCAGCCAACTCGCTAGCGGGGAGAGGTGGGAGACCCAGTACTTC.

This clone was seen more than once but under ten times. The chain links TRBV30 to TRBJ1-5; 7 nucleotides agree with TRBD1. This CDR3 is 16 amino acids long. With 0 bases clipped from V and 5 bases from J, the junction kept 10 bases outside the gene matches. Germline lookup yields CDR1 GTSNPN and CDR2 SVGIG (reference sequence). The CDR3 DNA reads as TGTGCCTGGAGTGTAGCGGGGGGGACAGCTCATCAGCCCCAGCATTTT. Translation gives CAWSVAGGTAHQPQHF.

The CDR3 bases are TGTGCCACCAGCAGAGTTCCTCTGAGGGTGGGGGTGAACACTGAAGCTTTCTTT. Its protein is CATSRVPLRVGVNTEAFF. The rearrangement uses TRBV15 and TRBJ1-1; a possible D gene is TRBD1 (5 bases). CDR1 LNHNV and CDR2 YYDKDF come from the germline V gene (reference sequence). V lost 1 base to trimming and J lost 0 bases, with 18 bases between them. The CDR3 is made up of 18 amino acids. The full variable domain, in which reference TRBV15 and TRBJ1-1 provide the parts outside the CDR3, is DAMVIQNPRYQVTQFGKPVTLSCSQTLNHNVMYWYQQKSSQAPKLLFHYYDKDFNNEADTPDNFQSRRPNTSFCFLDIRSPGLGDTAMYLCATSRVPLRVGVNTEAFFGQGTRLTVV.

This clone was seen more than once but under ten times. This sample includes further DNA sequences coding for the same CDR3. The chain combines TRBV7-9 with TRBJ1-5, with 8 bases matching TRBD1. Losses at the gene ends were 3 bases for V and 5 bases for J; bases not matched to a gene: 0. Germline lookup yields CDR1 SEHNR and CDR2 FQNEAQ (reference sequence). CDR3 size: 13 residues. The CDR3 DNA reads TGTGCCAGCAGCTTGGGACAGGATCAGCCCCAGCATTTT. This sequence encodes CASSLGQDQPQHF.

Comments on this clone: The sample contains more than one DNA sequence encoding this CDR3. CDR3 sequence (DNA): TGCGCCAGCAGCTTCACCGGATACGAGCAGTACTTC. Its protein is CASSFTGYEQYF. The genes are TRBV5-1 and TRBJ2-7; no reliable D call. The CDR3 loop spans 12 amino acids. V was pared by 2 bases and J by 4 bases, with 7 bases between. In germline, CDR1 is SGHRS, CDR2 YFSETQ.

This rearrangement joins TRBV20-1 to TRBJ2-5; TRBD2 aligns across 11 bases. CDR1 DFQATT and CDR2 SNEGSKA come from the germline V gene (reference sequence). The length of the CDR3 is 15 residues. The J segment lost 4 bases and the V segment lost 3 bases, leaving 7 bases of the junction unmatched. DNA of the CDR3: TGCAGTGCTAGTCGGGTAGCGGGGGGGCGAGAGACCCAGTACTTC. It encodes CSASRVAGGRETQYF.

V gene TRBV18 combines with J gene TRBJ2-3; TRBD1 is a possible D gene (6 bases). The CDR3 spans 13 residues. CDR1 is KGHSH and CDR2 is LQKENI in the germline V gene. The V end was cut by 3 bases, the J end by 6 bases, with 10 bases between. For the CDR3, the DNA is TGTGCCAGCTCACCTTCAGGGGTGGATACGCAGTATTTT. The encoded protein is CASSPSGVDTQYF.

CDR3 DNA sequence: TGTGCCAGCAGCATCAGTACAGGGGCAGACAATCAGCCCCAGCATTTT. It translates to CASSISTGADNQPQHF. The rearrangement uses TRBV7-8 and TRBJ1-5; 7 positions match TRBD1. Trimming removed 5 bases from V and 3 bases from J; junction bases left unmatched: 10. The CDR3 loop spans 16 amino acids. CDR1 is SGHVS and CDR2 is FQNEAQ in the germline V gene. Together with reference TRBV7-8 and TRBJ1-5, the CDR3 gives the full variable domain: GAGVSQSPRYKVAKRGQDVALRCDPISGHVSLFWYQQALGQGPEFLTYFQNEAQLDKSGLPSDRFFAERPEGSVSTLKIQRTQQEDSAVYLCASSISTGADNQPQHFGDGTRLSIL.

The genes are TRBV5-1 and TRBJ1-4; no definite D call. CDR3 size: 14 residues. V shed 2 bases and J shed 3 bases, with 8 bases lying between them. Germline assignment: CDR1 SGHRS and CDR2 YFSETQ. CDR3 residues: CASSLGISNEKLFF. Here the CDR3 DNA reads TGCGCCAGCAGCTTAGGCATTTCTAATGAAAAACTGTTTTTT.

The CDR3, as DNA: TGTGCCAGCAGCTTAGGTAGGACTAGCGGGGCTTACGAGCAGTACTTC. As protein: CASSLGRTSGAYEQYF. V usage is TRBV7-6 and J usage is TRBJ2-7, with TRBD2 matching over 12 bases. CDR1 is SGHVS and CDR2 is FNYEAQ in the germline V gene. This CDR3 spans 16 amino acids. V was pared by 1 base and J by 4 bases, with 5 bases of the junction left unmatched.

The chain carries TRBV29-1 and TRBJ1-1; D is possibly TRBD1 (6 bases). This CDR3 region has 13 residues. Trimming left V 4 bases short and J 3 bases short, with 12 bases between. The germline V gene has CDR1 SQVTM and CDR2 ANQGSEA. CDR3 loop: CSVATGTHTEAFF. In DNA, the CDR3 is TGCAGCGTTGCGACAGGCACTCACACTGAAGCTTTCTTT.

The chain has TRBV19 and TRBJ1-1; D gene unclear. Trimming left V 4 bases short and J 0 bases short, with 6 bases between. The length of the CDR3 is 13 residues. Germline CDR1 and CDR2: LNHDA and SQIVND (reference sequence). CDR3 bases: TGTGCCAGTAGTACCCCGATGAACACTGAAGCTTTCTTT. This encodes CASSTPMNTEAFF.

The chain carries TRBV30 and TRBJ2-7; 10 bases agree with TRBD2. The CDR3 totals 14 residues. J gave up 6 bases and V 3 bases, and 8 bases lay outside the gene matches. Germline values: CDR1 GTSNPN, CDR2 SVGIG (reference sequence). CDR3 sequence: CAWRISGLALEQYF. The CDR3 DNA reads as TGTGCCTGGAGAATCTCGGGACTAGCGCTCGAGCAGTACTTC.

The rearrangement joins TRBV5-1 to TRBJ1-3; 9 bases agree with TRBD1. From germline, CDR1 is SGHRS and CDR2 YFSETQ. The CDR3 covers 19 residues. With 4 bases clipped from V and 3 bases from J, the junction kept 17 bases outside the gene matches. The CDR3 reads CASSKNGQGMGYGGNTIYF. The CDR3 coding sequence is TGCGCCAGCAGCAAAAACGGACAGGGGATGGGTTACGGTGGAAACACCATATATTTT. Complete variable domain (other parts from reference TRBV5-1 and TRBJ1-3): KAGVTQTPRYLIKTRGQQVTLSCSPISGHRSVSWYQQTPGQGLQFLFEYFSETQRNKGNFPGRFSGRQFSNSRSEMNVSTLELGDSALYLCASSKNGQGMGYGGNTIYFGEGSWLTVV.

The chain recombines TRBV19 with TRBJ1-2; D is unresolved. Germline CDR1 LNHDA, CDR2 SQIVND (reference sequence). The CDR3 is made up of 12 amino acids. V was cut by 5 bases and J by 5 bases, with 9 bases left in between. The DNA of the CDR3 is TGTGCCAGTAGTGGGAGCATTTATGGCTACACCTTC. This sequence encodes CASSGSIYGYTF. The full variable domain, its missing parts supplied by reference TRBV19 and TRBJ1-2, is DGGITQSPKYLFRKEGQNVTLSCEQNLNHDAMYWYRQDPGQGLRLIYYSQIVNDFQKGDIAEGYSVSREKKESFPLTVTSAQKNPTAFYLCASSGSIYGYTFGSGTRLTVV.